This record looks at one TCR beta chain sequence and its context. The record originates from a study of blood T cell repertoires in COVID-19. Germline CDR1 reads MRHNA; CDR2 reads SNTAGT. The CDR3 is made up of 14 amino acids. The V and J ends lost 2 bases and 7 bases respectively, with 14 bases between them. Generated by immunoSEQ multiplex PCR, the TCRdb table keeps only in-frame clones and is missing some. The data contain a few hundred thousand clones, 87% of them seen just once; the ten biggest clones take up approximately 0.99%. Sequenced input: PBMCs or T cells enriched from blood (not recorded which). The V gene is TRBV6-4, the J gene TRBJ1-2; D unclear. The origin of this receptor is a woman in her 30s who had recovered from COVID-19. The CDR3 DNA reads as TGTGCCAGCAGTGACACATACGGGTCCGTTGGCTACACCTTC. Translated: CASSDTYGSVGYTF.